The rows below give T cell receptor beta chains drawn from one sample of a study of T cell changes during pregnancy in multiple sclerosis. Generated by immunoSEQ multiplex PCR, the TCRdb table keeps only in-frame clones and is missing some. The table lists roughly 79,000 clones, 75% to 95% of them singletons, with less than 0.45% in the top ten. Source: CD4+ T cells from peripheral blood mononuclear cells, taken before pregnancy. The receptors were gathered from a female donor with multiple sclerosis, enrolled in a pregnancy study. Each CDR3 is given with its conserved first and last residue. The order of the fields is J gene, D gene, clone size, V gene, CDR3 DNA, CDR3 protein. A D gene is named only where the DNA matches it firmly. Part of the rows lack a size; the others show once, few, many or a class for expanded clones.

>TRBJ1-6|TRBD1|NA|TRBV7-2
TGTGCCAGCAGCCCGATGGGACAGAATTCACCCCTCCACTTT
CASSPMGQNSPLHF
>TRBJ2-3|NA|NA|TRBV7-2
TGTGCCAGCAGCGTGCAGGGATCTAGCACAGATACGCAGTATTTT
CASSVQGSSTDTQYF
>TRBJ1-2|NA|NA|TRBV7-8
TGTGCCAGCAGCTCCACGACTGGGCCGGGGGGCTACACCTTC
CASSSTTGPGGYTF
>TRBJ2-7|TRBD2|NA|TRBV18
TGTGCCAGCTCACCCCGTCCGTTGACGGGAGGGCCGGGGGAGCAGTACTTC
CASSPRPLTGGPGEQYF
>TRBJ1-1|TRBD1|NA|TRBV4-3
TGCGCCAGCAGCCAAGCAGCCAGGGGGGACACTGAAGCTTTCTTT
CASSQAARGDTEAFF
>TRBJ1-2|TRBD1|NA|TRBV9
TGTGCCAGCAGCGGAGGGGGCGATGGCTACACCTTC
CASSGGGDGYTF
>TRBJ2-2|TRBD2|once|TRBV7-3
TGTGCCAGCAGCCCTCGGACTAGCGGGGTTAACACCGGGGAGCTGTTTTTT
CASSPRTSGVNTGELFF
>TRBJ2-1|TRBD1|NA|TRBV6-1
TGTGCCTGCCGACAGGGTGTGGATGAGCAGTTCTTC
CACRQGVDEQFF
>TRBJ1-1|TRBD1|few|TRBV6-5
TGTGCCAGCCGGGACAGGGAGGGGAGCACTGAAGCTTTCTTT
CASRDREGSTEAFF
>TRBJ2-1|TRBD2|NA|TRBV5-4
TGTGCCAGCAGCAGGGGACTAGCGGGTGAATCCTACAATGAGCAGTTCTTC
CASSRGLAGESYNEQFF
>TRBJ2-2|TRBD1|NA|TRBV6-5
TGTGCCAGCAGCCAGGGGGCTCGTACCGGGGAGCTGTTTTTT
CASSQGARTGELFF
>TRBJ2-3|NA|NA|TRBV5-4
TGTGCCAGCAGCTTGGAGCCAGGGTTGATACGAACAGATACGCAGTATTTT
CASSLEPGLIRTDTQYF
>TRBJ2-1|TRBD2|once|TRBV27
TGTGCCAGCAGTGGGGAACGTAGCGGGAGAGGGAATGAGCAGTTCTTC
CASSGERSGRGNEQFF
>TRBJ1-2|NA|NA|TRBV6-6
TGTGCCAGCAGTTACTTCGGGGGAAACTATGGCTACACCTTC
CASSYFGGNYGYTF
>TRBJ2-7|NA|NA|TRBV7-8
TGTGCCAGCAGCTTTGATGTCAGGCAGACCTACGAGCAGTACTTC
CASSFDVRQTYEQYF
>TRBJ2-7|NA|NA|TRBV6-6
TGTGCCAGCAGCGGGTCCGGCTACGAGCAGTACTTC
CASSGSGYEQYF
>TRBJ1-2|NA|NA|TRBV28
TGTGCCAGCAGTTTATCCGTTGAGGGTGGGTTCTACTTC
CASSLSVEGGFYF
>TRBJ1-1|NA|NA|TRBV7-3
TGTGCCAGCAGCTTAGGCAGGGGAATTGCGAACACTGAAGCTTTCTTT
CASSLGRGIANTEAFF
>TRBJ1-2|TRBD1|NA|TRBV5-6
TGTGCCAGCAGCCCCTCGGGACAGCTATACTATGGCTACACCTTC
CASSPSGQLYYGYTF
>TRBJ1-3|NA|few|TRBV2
TGTGCCAGCAGTGTTCAGGCTGGGTCTGGAAACACCATATATTTT
CASSVQAGSGNTIYF
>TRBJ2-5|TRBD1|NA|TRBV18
TGTGCCAGCTCACCCCAGGGGGCCTGGGGAGAGACCCAGTACTTC
CASSPQGAWGETQYF
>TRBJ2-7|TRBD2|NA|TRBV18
TGTGCCAGCTCAGCGGGACTAGCGGGCGAGCAGTACTTC
CASSAGLAGEQYF
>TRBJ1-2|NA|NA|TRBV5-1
TGCGCCAGCAGCGGGCGGGGGACCGATAACTATGGCTACACCTTC
CASSGRGTDNYGYTF
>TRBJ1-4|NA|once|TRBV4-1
TGCGCCAGCAGCCCGAGACAGCGTAATGAAAAACTGTTTTTT
CASSPRQRNEKLFF
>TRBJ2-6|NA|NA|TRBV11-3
TGTGCCAGCAGCCCCTTCGTGGGGGCCAACGTCCTGACTTTC
CASSPFVGANVLTF
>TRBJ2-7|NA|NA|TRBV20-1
TGCAGTGCGGCGGAGACCAACGAGCAGTACTTC
CSAAETNEQYF
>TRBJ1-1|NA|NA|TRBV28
TGTGCCAGCAGTTCGCTATCCTTGGTCACTGAAGCTTTCTTT
CASSSLSLVTEAFF
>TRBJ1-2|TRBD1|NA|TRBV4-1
TGCGCCAGCAGGGACGTGGGACAGGGTGATGGCTACACCTTC
CASRDVGQGDGYTF